The text below deals with one TCR beta chain. The data are from a study of immune evolution from preneoplasia to lung adenocarcinoma. After pathologic assessment, macro-dissection selected premalignant or tumor cells for extraction. Sequencing used immunoSEQ multiplex PCR; TCRdb keeps in-frame clones, though not all of them. The sample contains about 6,500 clones, over 65% of which appear only once. The CDR3 loop spans 14 amino acids. CDR1 is SGHRS, CDR2 YFSETQ, per germline. This clonotype originated in a donor aged 70 or over with lung adenocarcinoma. The chain joins TRBV5-1 to TRBJ2-5; TRBD1 matches at 12 bases. The J call may be in error: the DNA end matches TRBJ2-7 better. Specimen: FFPE lung adenocarcinoma in situ tissue. The CDR3, as DNA: TGCGCCAGCAGCCACGGGACAGGGGGCGTCGAGCAGTACTTC. This gives the protein CASSHGTGGVEQYF.